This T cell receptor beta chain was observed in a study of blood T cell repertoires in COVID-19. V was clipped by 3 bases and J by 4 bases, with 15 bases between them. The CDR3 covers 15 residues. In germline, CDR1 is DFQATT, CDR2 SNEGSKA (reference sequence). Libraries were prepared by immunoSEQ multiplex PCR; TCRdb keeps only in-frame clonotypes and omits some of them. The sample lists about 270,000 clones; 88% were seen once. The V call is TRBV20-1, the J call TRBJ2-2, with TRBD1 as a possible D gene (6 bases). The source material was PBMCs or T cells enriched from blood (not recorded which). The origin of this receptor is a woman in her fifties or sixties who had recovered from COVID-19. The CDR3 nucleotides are TGCAGTGCTAGTGGACAGCAACATACCACCGGGGAGCTGTTTTTT. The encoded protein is CSASGQQHTTGELFF.